A selection of T cell receptor beta chains follows, all from one sample in a study of shared clonotypes between healthy human individuals. Assay used: immunoSEQ multiplex PCR; TCRdb lists only in-frame clones, some missing. This table has more than 850,000 clones, 75% to 80% appearing once. Sequencing was done on a sample of memory CD4+ T cells from PBMCs. These receptors were obtained from a man in his late teens or twenties in good health. Some clones in this sample may be carry-over from other donors' samples. CDR3s include the opening cysteine and the closing phenylalanine or tryptophan. D genes are given only for firm matches. The listing skips clone size in some rows; elsewhere it reads once, few, many or a size class.

TRBV7-2	TRBD2	NA	TRBJ2-7	TGTGCCAGCAGCTTACGTCTAGCGGGGGTCTCCTACGAGCAGTACTTC	CASSLRLAGVSYEQYF
TRBV28	NA	NA	TRBJ1-4	TGTGCCAGCAGTTCCGAGGTCGCAACTAATGAAAAACTGTTTTTT	CASSSEVATNEKLFF
TRBV6-1	NA	NA	TRBJ1-1	TGTGCCAGCAGTGAAGCCCCACAGACCATGAACACTGAAGCTTTCTTT	CASSEAPQTMNTEAFF
TRBV29-1	NA	NA	TRBJ2-7	TGCAGCGTTGCTTACTCTTACGAGCAGTACTTC	CSVAYSYEQYF
TRBV6-1	NA	many	TRBJ2-7	TGTGCCAGCAGTGAAATGAGGGGGATGGACTACGAGCAGTACTTC	CASSEMRGMDYEQYF
TRBV19	TRBD1	NA	TRBJ1-5	TGTGCCACCATCCCGGGGGACAGGCAAGGACAGCCCCAGCATTTT	CATIPGDRQGQPQHF
TRBV19	NA	NA	TRBJ1-2	TGTGCCAGTACCTCCTCTTGGGGGGCCAACTATGGCTACACCTTC	CASTSSWGANYGYTF
TRBV14	NA	NA	TRBJ2-7	TGTGCCAGCAGCCAAGGACATTTTCGGGAGCAGTACTTC	CASSQGHFREQYF
TRBV28	NA	NA	TRBJ2-3	TGTGCCAGCAGACCTAACTTAGATACGCAGTATTTT	CASRPNLDTQYF
TRBV5-1	TRBD2	NA	TRBJ2-3	TGCGCCAGCAGCTTAGGTAGCGGGAACCTGGGTACAGATACGCAGTATTTT	CASSLGSGNLGTDTQYF
TRBV20-1	NA	NA	TRBJ2-2	TGCAGTGCTAACCTTGGCAGGGAGCTGTTTTTT	CSANLGRELFF
TRBV25-1	NA	NA	TRBJ1-4	TGTGCCAGCAGTAAACAGGGATTAACTAATGAAAAACTGTTTTTT	CASSKQGLTNEKLFF
TRBV28	NA	few	TRBJ1-1	TGTGCCAGCAGTTACGACAGGAGGAACACTGAAGCTTTCTTT	CASSYDRRNTEAFF
TRBV18	NA	NA	TRBJ1-5	TGTGCCAGCTCCGAGAACCGGGATCAGCCCCAGCATTTT	CASSENRDQPQHF
TRBV5-5	NA	NA	TRBJ2-3	TGTGCCAGCAGCTTGGTTGGCACTAGCACAGATACGCAGTATTTT	CASSLVGTSTDTQYF
TRBV28	NA	NA	TRBJ2-7	TGTGCCAGCAGCCCGCGGGACGAGCAGTACTTC	CASSPRDEQYF
TRBV27	TRBD2	many	TRBJ2-3	TGTGCCAGCAGTTTAATGGGGACTACCACAGATACGCAGTATTTT	CASSLMGTTTDTQYF
TRBV7-9	NA	once	TRBJ1-2	TGTGCCAGCAGCTTAGAGGCTAACTATGGCTACACCTTC	CASSLEANYGYTF
TRBV5-1	TRBD2	NA	TRBJ2-3	TGCGCCAGCAGCTTCGGACTAGCGGGAGTGGTGGGCACAGATACGCAGTATTTT	CASSFGLAGVVGTDTQYF
TRBV5-4	TRBD2	few	TRBJ2-7	TGTGCCAGCAGCTTAGGACGGCAGACTAGCGGGAGGTCTGTCCGCTACGAGCAGTACTTC	CASSLGRQTSGRSVRYEQYF
TRBV19	NA	NA	TRBJ1-2	TGTGCCAGTAGTATTGCATATTACAGGGAGGACTATGGCTACACCTTC	CASSIAYYREDYGYTF
TRBV7-6	TRBD2	NA	TRBJ2-7	TGTGCCAGCACCCGAACGGCAGGCGGGAGTAAGTACGAGCAGTACTTC	CASTRTAGGSKYEQYF
TRBV6-1	NA	NA	TRBJ1-2	TGTGCCAGCAGTGAAATGGCAGGGCGTGCGAACAACTATGGCTACACCTTC	CASSEMAGRANNYGYTF
TRBV7-2	TRBD2	once	TRBJ2-1	TGTGCCAGCAGCCCCCTAGGACTAGCGGTAAATGAGCAGTTCTTC	CASSPLGLAVNEQFF
TRBV7-9	NA	NA	TRBJ1-2	TGTGCCAGCAGCCGAGACACCACCTATGGCTACACCTTC	CASSRDTTYGYTF
TRBV30	NA	once	TRBJ1-4	TGTGCCTGGAATTTTGGACATGTAGCGGCTAATGAAAAACTGTTTTTT	CAWNFGHVAANEKLFF
TRBV6-4	TRBD1	NA	TRBJ1-5	TGTGCCAGCAGGGCGACAGGGGGATTCACTCAGCCCCAGCATTTT	CASRATGGFTQPQHF
TRBV6-1	NA	NA	TRBJ1-5	TGTGCCAGCAGGGAAGTCAATCAGCCCCAGCATTTT	CASREVNQPQHF
TRBV6-1	NA	NA	TRBJ1-3	TGTGCCAGCACCTCGGACCTGAACACCATATATTTT	CASTSDLNTIYF
TRBV5-5	NA	NA	TRBJ2-5	TGTGCCAGCAGCTTAACCGGGACACGCGAGACCCAGTACTTC	CASSLTGTRETQYF
TRBV29-1	TRBD2	few	TRBJ2-1	TGCAGCGTTCTCGGGACTAGCGGGGCCAATGAGCAGTTCTTC	CSVLGTSGANEQFF
TRBV9	TRBD1	NA	TRBJ1-2	TGTGCCAGCAGCGCAGACACACAGGGGTACTATGGCTACACCTTC	CASSADTQGYYGYTF
TRBV6-4	NA	NA	TRBJ1-5	TGTGCCAGCAGTCCCCCCGCGAGGGATCTTTCGATAAACCAGCATTTT	CASSPPARDLSINQHF
TRBV5-1	NA	few	TRBJ1-1	TGCGCCAGCACCTTGGGAGGGACTGGGAACACTGAAGCTTTCTTT	CASTLGGTGNTEAFF
TRBV7-2	NA	NA	TRBJ2-7	TGTGCCAGCAGCCCTAGTCGGGGACCGATCGAGCAGTACTTC	CASSPSRGPIEQYF
TRBV9	NA	NA	TRBJ2-1	TGTGCCAGCAGCGGGACCCTTCAAGGCAATGAGCAGTTCTTC	CASSGTLQGNEQFF
TRBV5-5	TRBD2	NA	TRBJ2-1	TGTGCCAGCAGCCAGAGACTAGCGGGAGGGGGTGAGCAGTTCTTC	CASSQRLAGGGEQFF
TRBV5-1	TRBD1	NA	TRBJ1-2	TGCGCCAGCAGCGGAAGGGGGCGACTCGACGGCTACACCTTC	CASSGRGRLDGYTF
TRBV28	NA	NA	TRBJ1-1	TGTGCCAGCAGCCTGGGGGCCCTGAACACTGAAGCTTTCTTT	CASSLGALNTEAFF
TRBV27	TRBD1	NA	TRBJ2-5	TGTGCCAGCAGTTCGACAGGGATTGGGACCCAGTACTTC	CASSSTGIGTQYF
TRBV28	TRBD2	NA	TRBJ2-7	TGTGCCAGCAGTCCCCCCCGGGAGGGCCCGAGGAGCTACGAGCAGTACTTC	CASSPPREGPRSYEQYF
TRBV15	TRBD1	NA	TRBJ1-4	TGTGCCACCAGCAGGCAACAGGGGGCAGGCGAAAAACTGTTTTTT	CATSRQQGAGEKLFF
TRBV10-1	NA	NA	TRBJ1-5	TGCGCCAGCAGTGAACGGGGCACAGGGACGGGCTTTCCACCCCAGCATTTT	CASSERGTGTGFPPQHF
TRBV28	NA	NA	TRBJ2-7	TGTGCCAGCAGTTCCAATATTCAGGGACCCAACTACGAGCAGTACTTC	CASSSNIQGPNYEQYF
TRBV27	NA	NA	TRBJ2-7	TGTGCCAGCTGGAAACCGGATTCACTCTACGAGCAGTACTTC	CASWKPDSLYEQYF
TRBV15	NA	NA	TRBJ2-5	TGTGCCACCAGCAGTTTAGGTGGCGGCAAAGAGACCCAGTACTTC	CATSSLGGGKETQYF
TRBV5-1	NA	NA	TRBJ2-5	TGCGCCAGCAGCTCGATGAATCTGCAAGAGACCCAGTACTTC	CASSSMNLQETQYF
TRBV7-9	NA	NA	TRBJ2-5	TGTGCCAGCAGCTCCGGGGATTACAGGGATGGAGAGACCCAGTACTTC	CASSSGDYRDGETQYF
TRBV19	TRBD2	once	TRBJ2-1	TGTGCCAGTAGAAGCGGGGGTAGCTCCTACAATGAGCAGTTCTTC	CASRSGGSSYNEQFF
TRBV18	TRBD2	NA	TRBJ2-7	TGTGCCAGCTCACCACCGACTAGCGGGGCCTACGAGCAGTACTTC	CASSPPTSGAYEQYF
TRBV21-1	NA	NA	TRBJ1-5	TGTGCCAGCAGCAAACCCCGGGACCAGCCCCAGCATTTT	CASSKPRDQPQHF